This paragraph reports one T cell receptor beta chain. There are 16 residues in the CDR3. Trimming stripped 5 bases from V and 1 base from J, with 15 bases between. CDR1 and CDR2 from the germline V gene are MNHEY and SMNVEV (reference sequence). The sample comes from a study of blood T cell repertoires in COVID-19. Produced via immunoSEQ multiplex PCR; TCRdb's table is partial and in-frame only. The data show over 450,000 clones, approximately 89% seen once. The chain joins TRBV27 to TRBJ1-5; perhaps TRBD1 as D (6 bases). The source of this sequence is a man aged 18 to 30 with COVID-19, enrolled during active disease. Sample: peripheral blood. The CDR3 here is CASSLWGPGSNQPQHF. The CDR3 nucleotides read TGTGCCAGCAGTCTTTGGGGGCCTGGGAGCAATCAGCCCCAGCATTTT.